Included here is one T cell receptor beta chain sequence, with context. Its specificity is not known. This specimen comes from a study of T cells in Graves' hyperthyroidism and ophthalmopathy. The wider study: Peripheral blood was acquired at first diagnosis, ahead of any therapy whatsoever.

Germline V gene sequence: CDR1 SGDLS, CDR2 YYNGEE. V shed 0 bases, J shed 2 bases, and the junction held 12 bases outside the gene matches. This CDR3 contains 18 residues. Patients with uncontrolled infections, other autoimmune diseases, pregnancy or lactation were excluded. The study based diagnoses on clinical symptoms, serum thyroxine and TRAb, thyroid ultrasound and orbital computed tomography. Study-wide findings and caveats: A model using 13 V-J features told ophthalmopathy apart from stable hyperthyroidism.

It was RNA transcripts that yielded the amplified TCR beta CDR3 regions. The TCR CDR3 first-round RT-PCR relied on the HTBI primer set. Via MiXCR, TCRdb re-called the multiplex PCR reads, giving one row per CDR3 protein. The sample shows around 420,000 distinct CDR3 sequences, roughly an eighth of them seen only once. The chain carries TRBV9 and TRBJ2-3; 7 positions agree with TRBD2. Sequenced input: blood. The clonotype originates from a woman aged 18 to 35 with Graves' hyperthyroidism. The CDR3 DNA is TGTGCCAGCAGCGTAGGGGGGAGTCAGCGGGGATCCACAGATACGCAGTATTTT. It encodes CASSVGGSQRGSTDTQYF.